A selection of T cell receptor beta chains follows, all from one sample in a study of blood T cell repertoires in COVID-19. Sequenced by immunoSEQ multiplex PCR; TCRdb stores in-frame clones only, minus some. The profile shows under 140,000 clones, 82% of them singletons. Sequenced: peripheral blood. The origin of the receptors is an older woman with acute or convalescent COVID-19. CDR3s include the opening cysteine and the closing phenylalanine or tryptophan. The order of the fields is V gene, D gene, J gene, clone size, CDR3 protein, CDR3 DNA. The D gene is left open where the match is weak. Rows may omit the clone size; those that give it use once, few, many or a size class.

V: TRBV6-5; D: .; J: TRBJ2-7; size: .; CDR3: CASSYGRPSYEQYF; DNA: TGTGCCAGCAGTTACGGCAGGCCTTCCTACGAGCAGTACTTC
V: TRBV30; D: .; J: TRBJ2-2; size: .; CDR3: CAWRGAEFGSGELFF; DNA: TGTGCCTGGAGGGGGGCCGAGTTTGGGTCCGGGGAGCTGTTTTTT
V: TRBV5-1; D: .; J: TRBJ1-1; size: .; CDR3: CASSLAGVENTEAFF; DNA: TGCGCCAGCAGCTTGGCCGGGGTCGAGAACACTGAAGCTTTCTTT
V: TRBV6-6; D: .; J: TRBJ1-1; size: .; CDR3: CASSSQGNTEAFF; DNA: TGTGCCAGCAGTTCACAGGGGAACACTGAAGCTTTCTTT
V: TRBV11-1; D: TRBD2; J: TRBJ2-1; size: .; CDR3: CASSSGGGYNEQFF; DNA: TGTGCCAGCAGCTCGGGAGGGGGCTACAATGAGCAGTTCTTC
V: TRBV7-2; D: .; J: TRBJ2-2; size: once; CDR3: CASSLAGQPGELFF; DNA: TGTGCCAGCAGCTTAGCTGGACAGCCAGGGGAGCTGTTTTTT
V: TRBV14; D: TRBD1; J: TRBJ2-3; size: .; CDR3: CASSQGDEGARADTQYF; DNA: TGTGCCAGCAGCCAAGGGGATGAGGGGGCAAGGGCGGATACGCAGTATTTT
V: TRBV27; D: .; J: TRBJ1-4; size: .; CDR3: CASKGLGREKLFF; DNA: TGTGCCAGCAAGGGCCTGGGGCGTGAAAAACTGTTTTTT
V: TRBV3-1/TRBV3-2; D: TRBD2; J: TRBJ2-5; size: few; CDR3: CASTFLSSGGQETQYF; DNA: TGTGCCAGCACCTTCCTGTCTAGCGGGGGGCAAGAGACCCAGTACTTC
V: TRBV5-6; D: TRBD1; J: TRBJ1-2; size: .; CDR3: CASSIRQGSGGYTF; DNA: TGTGCCAGCAGCATACGACAGGGATCGGGTGGCTACACCTTC
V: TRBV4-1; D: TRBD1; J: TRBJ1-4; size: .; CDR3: CASSPGQGLGEKLFF; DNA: TGCGCCAGCAGCCCCGGACAGGGGCTAGGGGAAAAACTGTTTTTT
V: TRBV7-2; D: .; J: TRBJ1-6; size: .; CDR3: CASSLPRGGYGSPLHF; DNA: TGTGCCAGCAGCTTACCGCGAGGAGGGTACGGTTCACCCCTCCACTTT
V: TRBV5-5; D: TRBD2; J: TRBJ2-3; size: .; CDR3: CASSLSFSGDTDTQYF; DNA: TGTGCCAGCAGCTTGAGTTTTAGCGGGGACACAGATACGCAGTATTTT
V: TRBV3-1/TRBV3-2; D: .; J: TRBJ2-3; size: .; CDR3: CASSLSGGPNTDTQYF; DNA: TGTGCCAGCAGCCTATCGGGCGGGCCTAACACAGATACGCAGTATTTT